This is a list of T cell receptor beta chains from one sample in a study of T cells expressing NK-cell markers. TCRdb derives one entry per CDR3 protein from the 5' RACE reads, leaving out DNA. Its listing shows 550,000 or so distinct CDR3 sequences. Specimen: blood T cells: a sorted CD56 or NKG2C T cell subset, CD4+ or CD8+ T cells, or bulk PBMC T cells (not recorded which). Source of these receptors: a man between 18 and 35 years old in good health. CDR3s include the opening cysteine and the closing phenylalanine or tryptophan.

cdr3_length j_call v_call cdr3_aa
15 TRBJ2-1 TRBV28 CASSLFLATGNEQFF
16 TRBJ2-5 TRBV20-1 CSAFGGDRGTQETQYF
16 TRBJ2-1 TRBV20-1 CSARDWKLAANNEQFF
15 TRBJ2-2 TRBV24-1 CATRAGRVNTGELFF
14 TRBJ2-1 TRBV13 CASSLTPSVNEQFF
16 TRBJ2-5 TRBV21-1 CASSSPRWASLETQYF
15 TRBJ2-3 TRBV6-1 CASSESGRSTDTQYF
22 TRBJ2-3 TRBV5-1 CASSLGFRSLGPEYSSTDTQYF
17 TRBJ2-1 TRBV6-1 CASRLRGTRATHDEQFF
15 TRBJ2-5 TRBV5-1 CASSLVGGELEAQYF
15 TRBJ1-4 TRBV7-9 CASSLAGRGHEKLFF
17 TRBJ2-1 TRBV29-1 CSVVGQAGGRAYNEQFF
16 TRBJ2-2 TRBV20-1 CSARDRQGANTGELFF
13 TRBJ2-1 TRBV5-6 CASSWGDRSEQFF
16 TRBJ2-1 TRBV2 CASSSPGLAVHNEQFF
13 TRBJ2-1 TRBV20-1 CSARDTGVDEQFF
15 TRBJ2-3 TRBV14 CASSQGTSATDTQYF
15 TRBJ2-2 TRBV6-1 CASSMTGYWTGELFF
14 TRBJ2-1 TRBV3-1 CASSQGLAGGEQFF
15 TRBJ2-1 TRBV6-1 CASRGLVGNNNEQFF
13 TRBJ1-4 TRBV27 CASSPRTNEKLFF
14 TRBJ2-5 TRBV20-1 CSARGTSGRETQYF
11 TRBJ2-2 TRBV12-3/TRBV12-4 CASTLTGELFF
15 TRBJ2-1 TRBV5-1 CASSISGRASNEQFF
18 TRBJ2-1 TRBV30 CAWSVEGDLLSSYNEQFF
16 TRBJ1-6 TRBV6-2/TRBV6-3 CASSYSSYRGNSPLHF
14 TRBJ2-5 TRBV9 CASSRLAGQETQYF
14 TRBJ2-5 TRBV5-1 CASSFFHVQETQYF
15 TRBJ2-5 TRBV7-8 CASGPGTGPWETQYF
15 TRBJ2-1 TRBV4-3 CASSQDGGQYNEQFF
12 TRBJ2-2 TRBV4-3 CASSHMTGELFF
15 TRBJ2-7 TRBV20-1 CSVTLIKDSSYEQYF
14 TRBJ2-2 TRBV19 CASRALGAAGELFF
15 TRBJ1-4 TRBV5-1 CASSLNRDYGEKLFF
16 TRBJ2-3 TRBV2 CASSYDRTSSTDTQYF
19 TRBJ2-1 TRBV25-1 CASSHTRLAGGASYNEQFF
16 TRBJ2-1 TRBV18 CASSSTLAGSYNEQFF
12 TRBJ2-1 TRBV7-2 CASSEIKYEQFF
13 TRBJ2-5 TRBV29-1 CSVAGLAVETQYF
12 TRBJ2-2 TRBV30 CAWSATAGELFF
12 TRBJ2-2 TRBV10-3 CAISLSTGELFF
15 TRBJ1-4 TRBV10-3 CAISSGGNPNEKLFF
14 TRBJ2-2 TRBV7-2 CASSRGQTPGELFF
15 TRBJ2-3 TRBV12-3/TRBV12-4 CASSRLAEHTDTQYF
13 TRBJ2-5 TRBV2 CASRSGSLETQYF
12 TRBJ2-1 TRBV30 CAWSAGGVEQFF
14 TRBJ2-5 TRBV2 CASRDRGAQETQYF
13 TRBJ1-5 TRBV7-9 CASTGQGNQPQHF
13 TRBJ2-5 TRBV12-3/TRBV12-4 CASSLTGRETQYF
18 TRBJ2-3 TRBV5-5 CASSLKWPGQVPPDTQYF
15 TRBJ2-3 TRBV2 CASRRTASITDTQYF